This entry lists 6 T cell receptor beta chains sequenced from one sample in a study of PD-1 blockade in classical Hodgkin lymphoma. Every patient relapsed after autologous stem cell transplantation, and brentuximab vedotin exposure varied. Clones were sequenced by immunoSEQ multiplex PCR, and TCRdb holds only the in-frame ones, with some missing. The table lists more than 90,000 clones, roughly 76% of them singletons, with under 20% in the top ten. Sequenced material: peripheral blood mononuclear cells (PBMCs), taken before the second cycle of nivolumab. The receptors come from a human donor with classical Hodgkin lymphoma.

The chain employs TRBV4-1 and TRBJ2-3, with unresolved D. This CDR3 has 13 amino acids. The V end lost 3 bases, the J end lost 2 bases, and 6 bases lay between the germline ends. In germline, CDR1 is MGHRA, CDR2 YSYEKL. The chain's CDR3 is CASSHAHTDTQYF. CDR3 nucleotide sequence: TGCGCCAGCAGCCACGCCCACACAGATACGCAGTATTTT.

The chain has TRBV27 and TRBJ2-2; 7 nucleotides line up with TRBD1. CDR3 length equals 14 residues. The germline gives CDR1 MNHEY, CDR2 SMNVEV (reference sequence). With V trimmed by 5 bases and J by 4 bases, 4 bases remained unmatched. The CDR3, as DNA: TGTGCCAGCAGTAAGGGGGCCGGCACCGGGGAGCTGTTTTTT. Translation gives CASSKGAGTGELFF.

The count of this clone is one. The V gene is TRBV18, the J gene TRBJ1-2, with D possibly TRBD1 on 5 matching bases. Between the trimmed V and J ends, which lost 2 bases and 8 bases, there was a span of 15 bases. The CDR3 loop spans 14 amino acids. Germline V CDR1 and CDR2: KGHSH, LQKENI. The CDR3 region has the DNA TGTGCCAGCTCACCAGAGTCGGGGCGCGTAGGCTACACCTTC. Translated: CASSPESGRVGYTF.

The chain is built from TRBV10-3 and TRBJ2-1; 8 bases are a match to TRBD2. The ends lost 3 bases at V and 10 bases at J; junction bases unmatched: 2. CDR1 and CDR2 from the germline V gene are ENHRY and SYGVKD. This CDR3 is 12 amino acids long. The CDR3 region is CAISDGGREQFF. The CDR3 nucleotides are TGTGCCATCAGTGACGGCGGGAGGGAGCAGTTCTTC.

V is TRBV6-1 and J is TRBJ1-2; D unclear. Germline loops: CDR1 MNHNS, CDR2 SASEGT. The CDR3 length is 10 residues. V lost 5 bases and J 2 bases, leaving 0 bases between the germline ends. CDR3 coding DNA: TGTGCCAGCAGTAACTATGGCTACACCTTC. This translates into CASSNYGYTF.

The V and J genes are TRBV11-3 and TRBJ1-1; D not resolved. The CDR3 length is 13 residues. Trimming removed 3 bases from V and 2 bases from J, with 7 bases in between. Germline V CDR1 and CDR2: SGHNT, YENEEA. The CDR3 loop reads CASSFAGNTEAFF. The CDR3 region has the DNA TGTGCCAGCAGCTTCGCTGGTAACACTGAAGCTTTCTTT.